One sample yielded the 15 T cell receptor beta chains listed below, sequenced in a study of shared clonotypes between healthy human individuals. Clones were read by immunoSEQ multiplex PCR, and TCRdb kept only the in-frame ones, dropping some. The data show hundreds of thousands of clones, almost 95% seen once. CD45RO-negative, CCR7-positively selected cells formed the naive CD8 fraction, excluding terminally differentiated effector memory CD45RA+ cells. Sequencing input: naive CD8+ T cells sorted from blood. Source of these receptors: a man aged 25-40 years in good health.

The chain carries TRBV4-3 and TRBJ2-7; TRBD1 matches 7 bases. Trimming took 0 bases from V and 5 from J; bases not matched to a gene: 4. Germline CDR1 is LGHNA and CDR2 is YSLEER. The length of the CDR3 is 14 residues. The CDR3 coding sequence is TGCGCCAGCAGCCAAGAGGGGGACAGAAACGAGCAGTACTTC. Its translation: CASSQEGDRNEQYF.

A remark on this clone: The sample contains more than one DNA sequence encoding this CDR3. The chain uses TRBV11-2 and TRBJ2-7; D remains ambiguous. The CDR3 is 13 residues long. The V end lost 1 base, the J end lost 2 bases, and 6 bases lay between the germline ends. CDR1 SGHAT and CDR2 FQNNGV come from the germline V gene. CDR3 DNA sequence: TGTGCCAGCAGCTTAGGTGGGACCTACGAGCAGTACTTC. As protein: CASSLGGTYEQYF. The whole variable domain, remainder taken from reference TRBV11-2 and TRBJ2-7, is EAGVAQSPRYKIIEKRQSVAFWCNPISGHATLYWYQQILGQGPKLLIQFQNNGVVDDSQLPKDRFSAERLKGVDSTLKIQPAKLEDSAVYLCASSLGGTYEQYFGPGTRLTVT.

This rearrangement joins TRBV6-5 to TRBJ1-1, with 11 bases that match TRBD1. CDR1 is MNHEY, CDR2 SVGAGI, per germline. The CDR3 consists of 15 residues. The V and J ends lost 5 bases and 5 bases, in that order; junction bases with no gene match: 7. The CDR3 sequence: CASSPSGTGGTEAFF. DNA for the CDR3: TGTGCCAGCAGTCCCTCCGGGACAGGGGGGACTGAAGCTTTCTTT.

The chain uses TRBV15 and TRBJ2-7; 9 bases are shared with TRBD1. The germline V gene encodes CDR1 LNHNV and CDR2 YYDKDF (reference sequence). CDR3 length equals 17 residues. V trimming: 4 bases; J trimming: 3 bases; junction bases outside the gene matches: 13. The CDR3 loop reads CATSKMPVGQGHYEQYF. The CDR3 coding sequence is TGTGCCACCAGCAAAATGCCCGTCGGACAGGGGCACTACGAGCAGTACTTC. The full variable domain, rest sourced from reference TRBV15 and TRBJ2-7, is DAMVIQNPRYQVTQFGKPVTLSCSQTLNHNVMYWYQQKSSQAPKLLFHYYDKDFNNEADTPDNFQSRRPNTSFCFLDIRSPGLGDTAMYLCATSKMPVGQGHYEQYFGPGTRLTVT.

This rearrangement joins TRBV13 to TRBJ2-5; 7 bases agree with TRBD1. The CDR3 extends over 17 amino acids. The V and J ends lost 5 bases and 4 bases, in that order; junction bases with no gene match: 16. Germline V CDR1 and CDR2: PRHDT, FYEKMQ (reference sequence). CDR3 nucleotide sequence: TGTGCCAGCAGCGGGCCCCCTTTGACAGGGTTTAGAGAGACCCAGTACTTC. This translates into CASSGPPLTGFRETQYF.

The V and J genes are TRBV7-7 and TRBJ2-5, with 7 bases matching TRBD1. Germline V gene data show CDR1 as SSHAT and CDR2 as FNYEAQ (reference sequence). The CDR3 consists of 15 residues. Unmatched junction bases numbered 8, after V lost 5 bases and J lost 2 bases. CDR3 amino acids: CASSLWDSRQETQYF. CDR3 nucleotides: TGTGCCAGCAGCCTATGGGACAGCAGGCAAGAGACCCAGTACTTC. Together with reference TRBV7-7 and TRBJ2-5, the CDR3 gives the full variable domain: GAGVSQSPRYKVTKRGQDVTLRCDPISSHATLYWYQQALGQGPEFLTYFNYEAQPDKSGLPSDRFSAERPEGSISTLTIQRTEQRDSAMYRCASSLWDSRQETQYFGPGTRLLVL.

Details on this clone: The junction and the germline gene differ at one end; a read error may be behind it. This chain uses TRBV7-4 with TRBJ2-6, with D maybe TRBD1 (6 bases). The CDR3 extends over 17 amino acids. Germline loops: CDR1 SGHVT, CDR2 SQSDAQ. The CDR3 region has the DNA TGTGCCAGCAGCTACACGGGACATTCCCCCGGGGCCAGCGTCCTGACTTTC. This gives the protein CASSYTGHSPGASVLTF.

V is TRBV6-6 and J is TRBJ2-1, with D tentatively TRBD2 (5 bases). The length of the CDR3 is 13 residues. Trimming left V 2 bases short and J 7 bases short, with 9 bases between. Germline V gene lookup returns CDR1 MNHNY and CDR2 SVGAGI (reference sequence). The CDR3 loop reads CASSYPRRNEQFF. CDR3 nucleotide sequence: TGTGCCAGCAGTTACCCAAGGAGGAATGAGCAGTTCTTC.

The chain employs TRBV7-9 and TRBJ2-3, with D possibly being TRBD2 (5 bases). The CDR3 has 15 residues. The V end lost 7 bases, the J end lost 0 bases, and 14 bases lay between the germline ends. The germline CDR1 and CDR2 sequences are SEHNR and FQNEAQ (reference sequence). DNA of the CDR3: TGTGCCAGCACTATTAGCGCATCTAGCACAGATACGCAGTATTTT. This encodes CASTISASSTDTQYF.

V and J are TRBV30 and TRBJ1-2; D perhaps matches TRBD1 (5 bases). V lost 4 bases, J lost 4 bases, and 10 bases lay in between. CDR1 GTSNPN and CDR2 SVGIG come from the germline V gene (reference sequence). CDR3 length: 12 amino acids. The CDR3 DNA is TGTGCCTGGATTCTAGGGACCTATGGCTACACCTTC. Translating it yields CAWILGTYGYTF.

The chain links TRBV7-6 to TRBJ2-1; 7 nucleotides match TRBD2. Germline V gene sequence: CDR1 SGHVS, CDR2 FNYEAQ. The ends lost 2 bases at V and 6 bases at J; junction bases unmatched: 4. This CDR3 is built from 14 residues. The CDR3 loop is CASSLFPSGNEQFF. As DNA, the CDR3 is TGTGCCAGCAGCTTATTTCCTAGCGGCAATGAGCAGTTCTTC.

The V gene is TRBV2, the J gene TRBJ2-1, with 10 bases fitting TRBD2. V lost 5 bases and J lost 9; bases outside the gene matches: 10. Germline V lookup: CDR1 SNHLY, CDR2 FYNNEI. The CDR3 has 15 residues. The CDR3 spells CASSRGASGRSEQFF. CDR3 DNA sequence: TGTGCCAGCAGTCGAGGGGCTAGCGGGAGAAGTGAGCAGTTCTTC.

The chain couples TRBV5-5 to TRBJ1-5, with D possibly matching TRBD1 (5 bases). V lost 1 base and J 0 bases, leaving 14 bases between the germline ends. The CDR3 totals 17 residues. The V gene's germline CDR1 is SGHKS and CDR2 YYEKEE (reference sequence). This CDR3 reads CASSLSPDSFSNQPQHF. As DNA, the CDR3 is TGTGCCAGCAGCTTGAGTCCCGACAGTTTTAGCAATCAGCCCCAGCATTTT.

The chain couples TRBV28 to TRBJ2-7; 7 bases align to TRBD1. After removal of 2 bases from V and 5 bases from J, the junction contained 6 bases not matched to a gene. Germline-derived CDR1 and CDR2 are MDHEN and SYDVKM. The CDR3 is 14 amino acids. The CDR3 here is CASSLLGGADEQYF. CDR3 nucleotide sequence: TGTGCCAGCAGTTTACTAGGGGGCGCGGACGAGCAGTACTTC.

The rearrangement links TRBV25-1 to TRBJ2-5; no clear D. This CDR3 comprises 12 residues. With 3 bases removed from V and 7 bases from J, the gap between germline ends came to 9 bases. CDR1 is MGHDK and CDR2 is SYGVNS in the germline V gene. CDR3 bases: TGTGCCAGCAGTGACCCAACCCGGACCCAGTACTTC. It translates to CASSDPTRTQYF. Full variable domain (remainder filled in from reference TRBV25-1 and TRBJ2-5): EADIYQTPRYLVIGTGKKITLECSQTMGHDKMYWYQQDPGMELHLIHYSYGVNSTEKGDLSSESTVSRIRTEHFPLTLESARPSHTSQYLCASSDPTRTQYFGPGTRLLVL.